This T cell receptor (beta chain) was recovered during a study of vaccination effects on CD4 cells after COVID-19. With the ViraFEST assay, the study expanded antigen-specific CD4+ T cells using viral peptide pools, then sequenced them. Culturing for approximately 10 days preceded CD4+ T cell isolation. This individual tested PCR-positive for SARS-CoV-2 infection between March and December 2020. For each well, some 2 million PBMC were cultured with 9 to 10 IU/ml IL-2 and approximately 10 ug/ml peptides. Trimming pared 6 bases from V and 10 bases from J, leaving 19 bases between. There are 13 residues in the CDR3. Comments on this clone: What it binds is not known.

Using immunoSEQ multiplex PCR, the repertoire was profiled, and TCRdb retains in-frame clones only, with some absent. The top ten hold over 5% of the sample, which has roughly 54,000 clones, more than 75% seen once. The starting material was CD4+ T cells from PBMCs cultured with HIV peptides, obtained before COVID-19 vaccination. Subset denoted: HIV-1 Nef peptide pool negative control/reference culture. The chain combines TRBV12-3 or TRBV12-4 with TRBJ2-7, with D perhaps TRBD2 (6 bases). The TCR comes from a human donor who had a prior SARS-CoV-2 infection. The CDR3 sequence is CASSLAGSSLQYF. The CDR3 region has the DNA TGTGCCAGCAGCCTCGCCGGGAGCAGTCTACAGTACTTC.